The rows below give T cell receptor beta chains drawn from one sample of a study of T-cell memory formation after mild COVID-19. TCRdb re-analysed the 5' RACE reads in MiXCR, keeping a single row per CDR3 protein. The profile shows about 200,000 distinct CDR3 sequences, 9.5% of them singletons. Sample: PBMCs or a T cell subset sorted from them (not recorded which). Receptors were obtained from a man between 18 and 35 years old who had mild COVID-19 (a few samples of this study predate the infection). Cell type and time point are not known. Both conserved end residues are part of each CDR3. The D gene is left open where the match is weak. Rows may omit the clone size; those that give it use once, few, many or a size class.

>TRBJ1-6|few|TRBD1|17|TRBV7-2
TGTGCCAGCAGCTTAGGACAAACGGGACAGGGCCCCAGACCCCTCCACTTT
CASSLGQTGQGPRPLHF
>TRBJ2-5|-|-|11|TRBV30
TGTGCCTGGAGTGGAGGGGCGACCCAGTACTTC
CAWSGGATQYF
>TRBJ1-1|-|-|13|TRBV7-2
TGTGCCAGCAGCTTAGCACGGCTCACTGAAGCTTTCTTT
CASSLARLTEAFF
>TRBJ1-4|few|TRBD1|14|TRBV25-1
TGTGCCAGCAGTGAAGGACAGGGGTTTGAAAAACTGTTTTTT
CASSEGQGFEKLFF
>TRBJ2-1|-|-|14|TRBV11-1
TGTGCCAGCAGCAACGCCCGGACAGACAATGAGCAGTTCTTC
CASSNARTDNEQFF
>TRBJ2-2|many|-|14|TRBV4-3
TGCGCCAGCAGCCAAGATCGGGGGACCGGGGAGCTGTTTTTT
CASSQDRGTGELFF
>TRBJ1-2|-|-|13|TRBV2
TGTGCCAGCAGTGAAGATAGGGACTATGGCTACACCTTC
CASSEDRDYGYTF
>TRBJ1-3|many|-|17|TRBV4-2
TGTGCCAGCAGCGCCCGACGCTGGAATAACTCTGGAAACACCATATATTTT
CASSARRWNNSGNTIYF
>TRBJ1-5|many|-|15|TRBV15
TGTGCCACCAGCAGTGGGGGGTATAGCAATCAGCCCCAGCATTTT
CATSSGGYSNQPQHF
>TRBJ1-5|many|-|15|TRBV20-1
TGCAGTGCGCAGAATCAATACAGGGGCAATCAGCCCCAGCATTTT
CSAQNQYRGNQPQHF
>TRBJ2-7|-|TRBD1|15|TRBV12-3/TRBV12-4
TGTGCCAGCACCGCGGGCAGGGGGCTATCCTACGAGCAGTACTTC
CASTAGRGLSYEQYF
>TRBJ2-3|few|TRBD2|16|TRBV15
TGTGCCACCAGCTCTTACCTAGCGGGGATCACAGATACGCAGTATTTT
CATSSYLAGITDTQYF
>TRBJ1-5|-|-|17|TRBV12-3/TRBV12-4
TGTGCCAGCAGCTCCCAAGACATTTATCTTAATGGGGAGCCCCAGCATTTT
CASSSQDIYLNGEPQHF
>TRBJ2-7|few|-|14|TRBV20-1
TGCAGTGCTAGCCACGCGGGACGATCCTACGAGCAGTACTTC
CSASHAGRSYEQYF
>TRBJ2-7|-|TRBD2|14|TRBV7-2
TGTGCCAGCAGCTTAGAGGGAGGGAACCCCCAGCAGTACTTC
CASSLEGGNPQQYF
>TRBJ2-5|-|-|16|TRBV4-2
TGTGCCAGCAGCCAAGGTCTCCCTGGGGGCAAGGAGACCCAGTACTTC
CASSQGLPGGKETQYF
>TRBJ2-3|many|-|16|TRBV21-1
TGTGCCAGCAGCATAGGACCCGGGGACCGCACAGATACGCAGTATTTT
CASSIGPGDRTDTQYF
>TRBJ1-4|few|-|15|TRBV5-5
TGTGCCAGCAGCTCTTCCAGTGCAACTAATGAAAAACTGTTTTTT
CASSSSSATNEKLFF
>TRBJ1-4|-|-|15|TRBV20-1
TGCAGTGCTAGAGTTCCGGGCATAACTAATGAAAAACTGTTTTTT
CSARVPGITNEKLFF
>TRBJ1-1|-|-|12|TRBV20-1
TGCAGTGCCCCGAGCCAGAGCACTGAAGCTTTCTTT
CSAPSQSTEAFF
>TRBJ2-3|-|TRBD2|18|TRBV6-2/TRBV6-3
TGTGCCAGCAGTTACTCCCCGACTAGCGGGGGGGAAAGAGATACGCAGTATTTT
CASSYSPTSGGERDTQYF
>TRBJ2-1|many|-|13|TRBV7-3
TGTGCCAGCAGCCAACAGGGCGGTAATGAGCAGTTCTTC
CASSQQGGNEQFF
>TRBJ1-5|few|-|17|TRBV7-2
TGTGCCAGCAGCTTGTCCTACCGACAGGATAGCAATCAGCCCCAGCATTTT
CASSLSYRQDSNQPQHF
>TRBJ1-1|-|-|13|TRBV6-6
TGTGCCAGCAGCTACGGGGGAACCACTGAAGCTTTCTTT
CASSYGGTTEAFF
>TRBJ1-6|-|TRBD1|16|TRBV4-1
TGCGCCAGCAGCCACCCGACAGGGGAGAGGGGTTCACCCCTCCACTTT
CASSHPTGERGSPLHF
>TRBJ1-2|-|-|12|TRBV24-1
TGTGCCACCAGTGATTTGACAGGGAATCACACCTTC
CATSDLTGNHTF
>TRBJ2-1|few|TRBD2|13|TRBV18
TGTGCCAGCTCTCCGGGACTAGACCATGAGCAGTTCTTC
CASSPGLDHEQFF
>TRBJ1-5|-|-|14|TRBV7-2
TGTGCCAGCAGCTTAAGACTAGGCAATCAGCCCCAGCATTTT
CASSLRLGNQPQHF
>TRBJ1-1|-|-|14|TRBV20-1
TGCAGTGCCCAAGTGGGGAAAGGGGACACTGAAGCTTTCTTT
CSAQVGKGDTEAFF
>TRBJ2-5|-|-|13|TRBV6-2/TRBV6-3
TGTGCCAGCAGACACGAAGGCGGAGAGACCCAGTACTTC
CASRHEGGETQYF
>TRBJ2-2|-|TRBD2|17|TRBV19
TGTGCCAGTAGTATAACTAGCGGGGGGCCTAACACCGGGGAGCTGTTTTTT
CASSITSGGPNTGELFF
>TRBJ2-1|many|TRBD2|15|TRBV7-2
TGTGCCAGCAGCTTAACTAGCGGGGTAGGAAATGAGCAGTTCTTC
CASSLTSGVGNEQFF
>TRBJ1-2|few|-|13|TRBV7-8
TGTGCCAGCAGCTTGCGCGACGGGGGTGGCTACACCTTC
CASSLRDGGGYTF
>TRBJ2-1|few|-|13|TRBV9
TGTGCCAGCAGCGTAGCAGGCCGGAATGAGCAGTTCTTC
CASSVAGRNEQFF
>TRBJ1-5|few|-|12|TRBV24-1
TGTGCCACCAGTACGGTGGATCAGCCCCAGCATTTT
CATSTVDQPQHF
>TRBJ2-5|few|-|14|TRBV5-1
TGCGCCAGCAGCTTGAATAGGGGGGCGGAGACCCAGTACTTC
CASSLNRGAETQYF
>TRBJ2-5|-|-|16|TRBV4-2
TGTGCCAGCAGCCAAGAAGCATTAGCTCCAGGCGAGACCCAGTACTTC
CASSQEALAPGETQYF
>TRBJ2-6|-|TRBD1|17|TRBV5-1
TGCGCCAGCGCATTACAGGGGCTCAACTCTGGGGCCAACGTCCTGACTTTC
CASALQGLNSGANVLTF
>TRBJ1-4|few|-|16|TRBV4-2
TGTGCCAGCAGCCCATGGGGGAAGGCAACTAATGAAAAACTGTTTTTT
CASSPWGKATNEKLFF
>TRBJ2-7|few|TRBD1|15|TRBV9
TGTGCCAGCAGCGTAGAGGGACAGAATTCCTACGAGCAGTACTTC
CASSVEGQNSYEQYF
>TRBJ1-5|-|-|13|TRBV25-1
TGTGCCAGTGAGGGGGGCCGCAATCAGCCCCAGCATTTT
CASEGGRNQPQHF
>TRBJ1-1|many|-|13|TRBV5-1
TGCGCCAGCAGCTTGCACAGGGACACTGAAGCTTTCTTT
CASSLHRDTEAFF
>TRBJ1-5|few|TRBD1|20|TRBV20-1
TGCAGTGCTAGAGTCGCAACCTATACGACCGGGACAGGGGATAATCAGCCCCAGCATTTT
CSARVATYTTGTGDNQPQHF
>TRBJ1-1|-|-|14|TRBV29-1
TGCAGCGTTGCCTTACAGGGTCTGAACACTGAAGCTTTCTTT
CSVALQGLNTEAFF
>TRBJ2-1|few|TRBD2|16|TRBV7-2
TGTGCCAGCAGCTTATACTCTAGCGGACTATACAATGAGCAGTTCTTC
CASSLYSSGLYNEQFF
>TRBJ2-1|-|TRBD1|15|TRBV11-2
TGTGCCAGCAGCTTCCAGGGGGCGAGGGGCAATGAGCAGTTCTTC
CASSFQGARGNEQFF
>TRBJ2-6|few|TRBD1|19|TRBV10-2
TGCGCCAGCAGTGATACCGGGACAGGGGTATCCCGCGGGGCCAACGTCCTGACTTTC
CASSDTGTGVSRGANVLTF
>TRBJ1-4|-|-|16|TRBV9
TGTGCCAGCAGCCCGGGGATGAGGAGGGGAGATGAAAAACTGTTTTTT
CASSPGMRRGDEKLFF
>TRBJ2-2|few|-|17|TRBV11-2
TGTGCCAGCAGCGTAAGAGGTCGCCAGGGTACCACCGGGGAGCTGTTTTTT
CASSVRGRQGTTGELFF
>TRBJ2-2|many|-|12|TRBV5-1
TGCGCCAGCAGCTTTAACACCGGGGAGCTGTTTTTT
CASSFNTGELFF
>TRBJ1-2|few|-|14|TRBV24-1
TGTGCCACCAGTGGAGGAAGGGGCTATGATGGCTACACCTTC
CATSGGRGYDGYTF
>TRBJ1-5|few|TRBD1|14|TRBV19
TGTGCCAGCCGAGCCGGGACAGTAAATCAGCCCCAGCATTTT
CASRAGTVNQPQHF
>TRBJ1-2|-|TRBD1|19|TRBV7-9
TGTGCCAGCAGCTTAGGTCTCCGGGACAGGGGGCGGAGAACCTATGGCTACACCTTC
CASSLGLRDRGRRTYGYTF
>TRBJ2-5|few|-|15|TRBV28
TGTGCCAGCAGTTTTGTCGGGGCCGGGGTTGAGACCCAGTACTTC
CASSFVGAGVETQYF
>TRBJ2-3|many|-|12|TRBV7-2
TGTGCCAGCAGCCACGGGGGCCCGCCCCGGAATTTT
CASSHGGPPRNF
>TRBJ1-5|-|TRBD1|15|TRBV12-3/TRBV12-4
TGTGCCAGCAGTTGGGGGACAGGGTTAAATCAGCCCCAGCATTTT
CASSWGTGLNQPQHF
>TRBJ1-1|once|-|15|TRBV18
TGTGCCAGCTCACTCGGGGGAGGACTGAACACTGAAGCTTTCTTT
CASSLGGGLNTEAFF